This T cell receptor beta chain was sequenced in a study of response to subunit inactivated influenza vaccine. TCRdb re-derived calls from the RT-PCR reads in MiXCR, one entry per CDR3 protein. The data show some 800,000 distinct CDR3 sequences, 21% seen once. This clonotype was counted a few times. Antigen specificity is unknown. The V gene lost 3 bases and the J gene lost 6 bases, with 9 bases spanning the gap. The CDR3 has 12 residues. Germline CDR1 is SEHNR and CDR2 is FQNEAQ (reference sequence). General study results and limits: The authors put forward the suggestion that each seasonal influenza vaccination may bring in only a limited number of new T cells.

V is TRBV7-9 and J is TRBJ2-7; possibly TRBD1 for D (5 bases). The source is a man aged 50 to 59 who received an inactivated influenza vaccine. The sequencing used PBMCs from blood, collected roughly 5 days after vaccination. The CDR3 loop is CASSFLGPEQYF. The CDR3 region has the DNA TGTGCCAGCAGCTTTTTGGGGCCCGAGCAGTACTTC.